What follows are 8 T cell receptor beta chains derived from one specimen sequenced in a study of PD-1 blockade in mismatch repair-deficient tumors. Sequenced by immunoSEQ multiplex PCR; TCRdb stores in-frame clones only, minus some. This table holds approximately 16,000 clones, 84% found once. The sequencing used PBMCs, collected less than 25 weeks after starting pembrolizumab. Receptors were obtained from an adult with mismatch repair-deficient cancer.

The genes are TRBV19 and TRBJ1-1, with TRBD1 matching 8 bases. CDR1 LNHDA and CDR2 SQIVND come from the germline V gene (reference sequence). J gave up 3 bases and V 7 bases, and 13 bases lay outside the gene matches. CDR3 length: 16 residues. The chain's CDR3 is CASTLGAGQVDTEAFF. The CDR3 DNA is TGTGCCAGTACCCTCGGGGCGGGACAGGTTGACACTGAAGCTTTCTTT.

The chain joins TRBV28 to TRBJ2-1; D possibly corresponds to TRBD1 (7 bases). This CDR3 is 16 amino acids long. Germline V gene data show CDR1 as MDHEN and CDR2 as SYDVKM. V was pared by 6 bases and J by 4 bases, with 19 bases between. This CDR3 is CASRSSGGGLYNEQFF. The CDR3 DNA reads as TGTGCCAGCAGGTCCTCAGGGGGAGGCCTTTACAATGAGCAGTTCTTC.

The chain carries TRBV5-1 and TRBJ1-1; 8 bases map to TRBD1. V trimming: 2 bases; J trimming: 3 bases; junction bases outside the gene matches: 3. There are 14 residues in the CDR3. Germline CDR1 and CDR2: SGHRS and YFSETQ. The CDR3 loop reads CASSLQTGDTEAFF. The CDR3 DNA reads TGCGCCAGCAGCTTACAGACAGGGGACACTGAAGCTTTCTTT.

This clone was detected once. The J gene is TRBJ2-1, the V gene TRBV6-6; TRBD2 might be the D (6 bases). This CDR3 spans 15 amino acids. CDR1 MNHNY and CDR2 SVGAGI come from the germline V gene (reference sequence). Trimming removed 0 bases from V and 1 base from J, with 7 bases in between. The CDR3 protein is CASSYSGGSYNEQFF. The CDR3 DNA reads as TGTGCCAGCAGTTACTCCGGGGGATCCTACAATGAGCAGTTCTTC.

This clone was found once. The chain uses TRBV2 and TRBJ1-5; perhaps TRBD1 as D (5 bases). Germline lookup yields CDR1 SNHLY and CDR2 FYNNEI. Trimming pared 8 bases from V and 3 bases from J, leaving 11 bases between. This CDR3 is built from 13 residues. The CDR3 coding sequence is TGTGCCAGCTGCCCAGGGATCAATCAGCCCCAGCATTTT. Translation: CASCPGINQPQHF.

The V call is TRBV5-1, the J call TRBJ1-2; D is undetermined. Germline V gives CDR1 SGHRS, CDR2 YFSETQ. V lost 5 bases and J lost 4, with 24 bases in between. The length of the CDR3 is 17 residues. The CDR3 region has the DNA TGCGCCAGCAGGGCCTACGGAGGAAGAGTTAACTTCTATGGCTACACCTTC. It codes for CASRAYGGRVNFYGYTF.

The chain joins TRBV27 to TRBJ1-5; D is perhaps TRBD1 (5 bases). The V end was cut by 2 bases, the J end by 6 bases, with 8 bases between. CDR3 length equals 13 residues. Germline CDR1 and CDR2: MNHEY and SMNVEV (reference sequence). The chain's CDR3 is CASSLRGFQPQHF. In nucleotides, the CDR3 is TGTGCCAGCAGTTTACGGGGGTTTCAGCCCCAGCATTTT.

This clone was seen a few times. V usage is TRBV6-1 and J usage is TRBJ2-7; perhaps TRBD1 as D (5 bases). Germline values: CDR1 MNHNS, CDR2 SASEGT. Trimming pared 4 bases from V and 6 bases from J, leaving 13 bases between. The CDR3 length is 13 residues. The CDR3 DNA reads as TGTGCCAGCAGTGCCAGGGAACTGGGCGAGCAGTACTTC. Translating it yields CASSARELGEQYF.